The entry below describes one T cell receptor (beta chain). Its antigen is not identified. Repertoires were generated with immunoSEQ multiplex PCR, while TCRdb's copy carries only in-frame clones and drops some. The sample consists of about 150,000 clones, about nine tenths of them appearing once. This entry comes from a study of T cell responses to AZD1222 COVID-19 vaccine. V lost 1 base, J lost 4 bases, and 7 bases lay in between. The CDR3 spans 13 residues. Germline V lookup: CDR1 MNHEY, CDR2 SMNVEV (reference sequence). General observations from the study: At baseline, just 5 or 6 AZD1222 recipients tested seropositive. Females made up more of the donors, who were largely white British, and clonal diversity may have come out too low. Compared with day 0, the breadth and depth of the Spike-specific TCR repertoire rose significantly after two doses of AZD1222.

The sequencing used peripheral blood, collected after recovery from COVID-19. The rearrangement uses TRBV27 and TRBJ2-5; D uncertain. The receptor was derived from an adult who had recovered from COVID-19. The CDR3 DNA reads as TGTGCCAGCAGTTTATATCCAGCAGAGACCCAGTACTTC. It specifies CASSLYPAETQYF.